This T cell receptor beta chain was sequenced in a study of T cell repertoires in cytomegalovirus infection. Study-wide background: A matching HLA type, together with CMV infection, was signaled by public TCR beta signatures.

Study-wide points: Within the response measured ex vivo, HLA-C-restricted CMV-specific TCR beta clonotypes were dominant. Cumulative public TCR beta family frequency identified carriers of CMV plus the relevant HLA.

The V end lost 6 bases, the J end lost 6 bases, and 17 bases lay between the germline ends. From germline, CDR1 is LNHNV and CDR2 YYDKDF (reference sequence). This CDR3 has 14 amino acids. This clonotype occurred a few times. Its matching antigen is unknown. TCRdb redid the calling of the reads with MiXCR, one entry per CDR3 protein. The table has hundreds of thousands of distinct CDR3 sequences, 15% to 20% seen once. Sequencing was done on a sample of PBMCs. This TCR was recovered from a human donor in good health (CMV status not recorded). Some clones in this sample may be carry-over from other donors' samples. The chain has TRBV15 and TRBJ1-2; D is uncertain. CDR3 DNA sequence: TGTGCCACCAGTCCTGACTTAGGCAGTAATGGCTACACCTTC. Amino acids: CATSPDLGSNGYTF. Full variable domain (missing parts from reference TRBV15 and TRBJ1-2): DAMVIQNPRYQVTQFGKPVTLSCSQTLNHNVMYWYQQKSSQAPKLLFHYYDKDFNNEADTPDNFQSRRPNTSFCFLDIRSPGLGDTAMYLCATSPDLGSNGYTFGSGTRLTVV.